A single sample is the source of the 17 T cell receptor beta chains below, sequenced in a study of early T cells in non-severe SARS-CoV-2 infection (dated by TCRdb to the early 2020s). Preparation of the library involved 5' RACE. TCRdb records NextSeq 500 as the sequencer. TCRdb reprocessing: public reads trimmed at Q25 with fastp, clones called with MiXCR, in-frame beta chains kept. Rows matching on CDR3 protein sequence are summarized as one entry with the most common DNA and genes. The sample contains tens of thousands of distinct CDR3 sequences, more than 5% of them found a single time. Roughly 7.8% of the sample lies in the top ten. The sequencing input was whole blood. Receptors were obtained from an adult who was a healthcare worker with PCR-confirmed SARS-CoV-2 infection or an uninfected control (not recorded which).

This clonotype was seen at least ten times. This rearrangement joins TRBV6-2 or TRBV6-3 to TRBJ2-2; perhaps TRBD1 as D (6 bases). The germline V gene has CDR1 MNHEY and CDR2 SVGEGT. With 9 bases removed from V and 0 bases from J, the gap between germline ends came to 8 bases. CDR3 length: 13 amino acids. The DNA for the CDR3 is TGTGCCAGTCGGACAGCGAACACCGGGGAGCTGTTTTTT. Translated, it gives CASRTANTGELFF.

This clonotype was observed many times. The chain recombines TRBV20-1 with TRBJ1-1; D gene ambiguous. Trimming removed 5 bases at V and 0 bases at J, with 10 bases between. The CDR3 length is 13 residues. The V gene's germline CDR1 is DFQATT and CDR2 SNEGSKA (reference sequence). The CDR3 sequence is CSARGGMNTEAFF. CDR3 DNA: TGCAGTGCTCGCGGCGGCATGAACACTGAAGCTTTCTTT.

The sample holds a few counts of this clonotype. This rearrangement joins TRBV19 to TRBJ2-3; no reliable D call. V dropped 8 bases and J dropped 8 bases, with 20 bases sitting between them. Germline assignment: CDR1 LNHDA and CDR2 SQIVND (reference sequence). This CDR3 comprises 14 residues. The CDR3 nucleotides read TGTGCCAGTCAATCGACGACTCAACCGGGTACGCAGTATTTT. Protein: CASQSTTQPGTQYF.

The table lists this clonotype with a few counts. This sequence joins TRBV7-9 and TRBJ2-1; 7 bases map to TRBD2. Trimming at V came to 2 bases and at J to 6 bases, leaving 7 bases not matched to a gene. CDR3 length equals 15 residues. CDR1 and CDR2 from the germline V gene are SEHNR and FQNEAQ (reference sequence). The CDR3 DNA reads TGTGCCAGCAGCTTATCCGGACTAGTGGGCAATGAGCAGTTCTTC. Amino acids: CASSLSGLVGNEQFF.

This rearrangement joins TRBV6-1 to TRBJ2-1, with 8 bases identical to TRBD2. The CDR3 contains 13 residues. The germline CDR1 and CDR2 sequences are MNHNS and SASEGT. Trimming at V came to 9 bases and at J to 10 bases, leaving 11 bases not matched to a gene. The CDR3 DNA sequence: TGTGCCAGTCAGCGGGAGATATGGACGGAGCAGTTCTTC. Translated, it gives CASQREIWTEQFF.

There are many counts of this clonotype. The chain combines TRBV29-1 with TRBJ2-2; 9 nucleotides align to TRBD1. Germline loops: CDR1 SQVTM, CDR2 ANQGSEA. The CDR3 is made up of 15 amino acids. Losses at the gene ends were 1 base for V and 0 bases for J; bases not matched to a gene: 0. CDR3 nucleotides: TGCAGCGTTGAAGGGGACAGGGCGAACACCGGGGAGCTGTTTTTT. Translation: CSVEGDRANTGELFF.

This clonotype was counted only a few times. V and J are TRBV4-2 and TRBJ2-7; TRBD2 aligns across 9 bases. The length of the CDR3 is 16 residues. The V gene end was trimmed by 0 bases and the J gene end by 6 bases; junction bases not matched to a gene: 9. Germline V gene sequence: CDR1 LGHNA, CDR2 YNFKEQ. CDR3: CASSQERGGRVREQYF. The CDR3 nucleotides read TGTGCCAGCAGCCAAGAGCGGGGGGGCCGAGTCCGCGAGCAGTACTTC.

The V and J genes are TRBV6-1 and TRBJ1-1; maybe TRBD1 (6 bases). The germline V gene encodes CDR1 MNHNS and CDR2 SASEGT. Trimming stripped 6 bases from V and 4 bases from J, with 12 bases between. The CDR3 covers 13 residues. The CDR3 DNA follows: TGTGCCAGCAGGGGGACACCCTTCACTGAAGCTTTCTTT. This sequence encodes CASRGTPFTEAFF.

The chain employs TRBV3-1 and TRBJ1-5; a weak D match, TRBD1 (6 bases). CDR3 size: 15 residues. CDR1 and CDR2 (germline): LGHDT, YNNKEL (reference sequence). Trimming took 3 bases from V and 3 from J, leaving 12 bases between them. The CDR3 protein is CASSHHREDNQPQHF. CDR3 DNA sequence: TGTGCCAGCAGCCATCACAGGGAGGACAATCAGCCCCAGCATTTT.

This clonotype was seen repeatedly, ten times or more. The CDR3 nucleotides are TGTGCCAGCAGTTCCCCCGGGACAGCCACCTACGAGCAGTACTTC. This sequence encodes CASSSPGTATYEQYF. The chain joins TRBV28 to TRBJ2-7, with 7 positions matching TRBD1. The CDR3 runs 15 residues. After removal of 4 bases from V and 2 bases from J, the junction contained 8 bases not matched to a gene. Germline V CDR1 and CDR2: MDHEN, SYDVKM.

This clonotype has a handful of counts. The V and J genes are TRBV2 and TRBJ1-5; D may be TRBD1 (6 bases). The CDR3 length is 14 residues. Germline-derived CDR1 and CDR2 are SNHLY and FYNNEI. Trimming removed 2 bases from V and 7 bases from J, with 12 bases in between. The CDR3 loop reads CASSELGARQPQHF. Written as DNA, the CDR3 is TGTGCCAGCAGTGAACTGGGGGCGCGACAGCCCCAGCATTTT.

This clonotype has only a few counts. The rearrangement links TRBV28 to TRBJ1-1; no firm D call. This CDR3 has 14 amino acids. Germline CDR1 reads MDHEN; CDR2 reads SYDVKM. The V end lost 8 bases, the J end lost 0 bases, and 13 bases lay between the germline ends. As DNA, the CDR3 is TGTGCCAGCCGGATACTATCGATGAACACTGAAGCTTTCTTT. As protein: CASRILSMNTEAFF.

This clonotype appeared many times. The CDR3 DNA is TGCCAACCCTTGGGGGAGCAGTACTTC. This encodes CQPLGEQYF. The J gene is TRBJ2-7, the V gene TRBV29-1, with D unresolved. The germline V gene encodes CDR1 SQVTM and CDR2 ANQGSEA. The CDR3 runs 9 residues.

This clonotype has at least ten counts. V usage is TRBV10-2 and J usage is TRBJ1-4; D ambiguous. V lost 6 bases and J 3 bases, leaving 14 bases between the germline ends. The germline gives CDR1 WSHSY, CDR2 SAAADI. CDR3 size: 15 residues. Here the CDR3 reads CASRDGPAANEKLFF. CDR3 coding DNA: TGCGCCAGCAGGGACGGACCTGCTGCTAATGAAAAACTGTTTTTT.

This clonotype was seen ten or more times. The chain couples TRBV6-2 or TRBV6-3 to TRBJ1-2; D might be TRBD1 (6 bases). This CDR3 has 16 residues. The germline V gene has CDR1 MNHEY and CDR2 SVGEGT. Deletions cut 5 bases from V and 5 bases from J, with 21 bases between. The CDR3 DNA sequence: TGTGCCAGCAGTCCCCGGACAGTCGCTGACGGGTATGGCTACACCTTC. Its protein product is CASSPRTVADGYGYTF.

This clonotype was observed at least ten times. The V and J genes are TRBV6-6 and TRBJ2-1; 7 bases are shared with TRBD1. The CDR3 runs 18 residues. Trimming at V came to 0 bases and at J to 2 bases, leaving 10 bases not matched to a gene. Germline V lookup: CDR1 MNHNY, CDR2 SVGAGI (reference sequence). DNA for the CDR3: TGTGCCAGCAGTTACTCGAGGCTGGGGGACAGCGCCTACAATGAGCAGTTCTTC. Translated: CASSYSRLGDSAYNEQFF.

Many counts were recorded for this clonotype. This chain connects TRBV6-5 to TRBJ2-2; D may correspond to TRBD1 or TRBD2 (5 bases each). This CDR3 contains 16 residues. V was trimmed by 1 base and J by 0 bases, leaving 9 bases between them. CDR1 is MNHEY and CDR2 is SVGAGI in the germline V gene. In nucleotides, the CDR3 is TGTGCCAGCAGTTACTTTACGGGACCGAACACCGGGGAGCTGTTTTTT. Amino acid sequence: CASSYFTGPNTGELFF.